Below, 5 T cell receptor beta chains from the same sample are listed, as sequenced in a study of vaccination effects on CD4 cells after COVID-19. Data came from immunoSEQ multiplex PCR; TCRdb stores just in-frame clones and leaves some out. The profile shows fewer than 70,000 clones, 80% of them singletons. The ViraFEST assay expanded antigen-specific CD4+ T cells with viral peptide pools before sequencing. Following a roughly eleven-day culture, CD4+ T cells were purified. Each vaccine recipient was nucleocapsid antibody negative and had no prior SARS-CoV-2 infection. The antigens of these receptors remain unknown. The sample consisted of CD4+ T cells from PBMCs cultured with SARS-CoV-2 spike peptides, taken before COVID-19 vaccination. The origin of the receptors is a human donor who received a COVID-19 vaccine.

The chain combines TRBV5-6 with TRBJ2-7; no clear D. The CDR3 extends over 16 amino acids. CDR1 and CDR2 from the germline V gene are SGHDT and YYEEEE. V lost 0 bases and J 2 bases, leaving 15 bases between the germline ends. CDR3: CASSLVGDVRTYEQYV. CDR3 DNA: TGTGCCAGCAGCTTGGTAGGAGATGTCCGGACCTACGAGCAGTACGTC.

This chain joins TRBV19 and TRBJ1-3; 7 nucleotides agree with TRBD1. The CDR3 totals 17 residues. Per germline, CDR1 LNHDA and CDR2 SQIVND (reference sequence). V shed 4 bases, J shed 0 bases, and the junction held 9 bases outside the gene matches. The CDR3 DNA sequence: TGTGCCAGTAGTAAACGGACAGGTCAGAGCTCTGGAAACACCATATATTTT. This sequence encodes CASSKRTGQSSGNTIYF.

This clone was detected once. The chain employs TRBV2 and TRBJ1-4, with TRBD1 matching 10 bases. V lost 8 bases to trimming and J lost 6 bases; unmatched junction nucleotides: 6. The length of the CDR3 is 14 residues. CDR1 SNHLY and CDR2 FYNNEI come from the germline V gene. The CDR3 DNA follows: TGTGCCAGCCACCTGACAGGGGGCGATGAAAAACTGTTTTTT. As protein: CASHLTGGDEKLFF.

The chain uses TRBV6-6 and TRBJ1-1; D ambiguous. There are 14 residues in the CDR3. V shed 6 bases and J shed 4 bases, with 15 bases lying between them. The V gene's germline CDR1 is MNHNY and CDR2 SVGAGI (reference sequence). In nucleotides, the CDR3 is TGTGCCAGCAGCCTACTCGTAGGGTCCACTGAAGCTTTCTTT. Protein sequence: CASSLLVGSTEAFF.

The CDR3 coding sequence is TGTGCCATCAGAATAGGGGGAAGGCAGGGGGCCGTGGATGACGGGGAGCTGTTTTTT. It codes for CAIRIGGRQGAVDDGELFF. The V gene is TRBV10-3, the J gene TRBJ2-2; TRBD1 matches 8 bases. The CDR3 loop spans 19 amino acids. V lost 6 bases to trimming and J lost 7 bases; unmatched junction nucleotides: 22. The germline CDR1 and CDR2 sequences are ENHRY and SYGVKD.